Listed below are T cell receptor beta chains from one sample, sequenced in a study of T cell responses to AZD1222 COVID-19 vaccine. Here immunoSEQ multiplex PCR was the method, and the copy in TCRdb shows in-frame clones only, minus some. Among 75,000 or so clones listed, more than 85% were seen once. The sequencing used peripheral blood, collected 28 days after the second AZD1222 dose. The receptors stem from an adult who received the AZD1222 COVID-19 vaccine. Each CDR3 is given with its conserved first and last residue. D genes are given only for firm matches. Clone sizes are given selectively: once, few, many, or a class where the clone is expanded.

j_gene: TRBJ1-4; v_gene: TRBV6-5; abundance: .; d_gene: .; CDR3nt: TGTGCCAGCAGTTCCAGGGGAGATGAAAAACTGTTTTTT; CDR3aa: CASSSRGDEKLFF
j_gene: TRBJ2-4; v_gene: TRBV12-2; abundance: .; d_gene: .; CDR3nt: TGTGCAAGTCGCTTGGGACAGGAAAACCTTGGAAGCATTCAGTACTTC; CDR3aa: CASRLGQENLGSIQYF
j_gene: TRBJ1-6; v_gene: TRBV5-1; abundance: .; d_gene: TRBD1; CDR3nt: TGCGCCAGCTCGTGGGACAGGGCGGAGAATTCACCCCTCCACTTT; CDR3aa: CASSWDRAENSPLHF
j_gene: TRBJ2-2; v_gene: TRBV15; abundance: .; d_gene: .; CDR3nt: TGTGCCACCAGCAGAGATTCAGAAATTGGTGGGGAGCTGTTTTTT; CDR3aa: CATSRDSEIGGELFF
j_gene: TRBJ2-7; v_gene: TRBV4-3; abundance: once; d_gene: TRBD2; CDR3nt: TGCGCCAGCAGCCGTCTAGCGGGAGTGGGCTACGAGCAGTACTTC; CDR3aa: CASSRLAGVGYEQYF
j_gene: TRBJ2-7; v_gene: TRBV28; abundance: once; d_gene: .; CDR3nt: TGTGCCACCCAGCGAACGGCGGGGACCCACTACGAGCAGTACTTC; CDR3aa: CATQRTAGTHYEQYF
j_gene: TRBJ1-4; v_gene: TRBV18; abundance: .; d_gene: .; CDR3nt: TGTGCCAGCTCACTCCGGGCCACTAATGAAAAACTGTTTTTT; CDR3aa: CASSLRATNEKLFF
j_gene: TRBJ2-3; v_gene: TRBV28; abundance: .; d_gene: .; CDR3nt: TGTGCCAGCAGCTCTCACACAGATACGCAGTATTTT; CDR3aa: CASSSHTDTQYF
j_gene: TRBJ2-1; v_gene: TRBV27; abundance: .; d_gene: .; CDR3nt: TGTGCCAGCAGTTACAGTAATGAGCAGTTCTTC; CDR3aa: CASSYSNEQFF
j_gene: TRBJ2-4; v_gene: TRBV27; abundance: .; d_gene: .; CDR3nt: TGTGCCAGCAGTTTTACGGGACTGGACATTCAGTACTTC; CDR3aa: CASSFTGLDIQYF
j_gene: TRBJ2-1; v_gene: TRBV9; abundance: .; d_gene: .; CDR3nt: TGTGCCAGCAGCCCCCCTCCCGGGAACCACAATGAGCAGTTCTTC; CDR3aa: CASSPPPGNHNEQFF
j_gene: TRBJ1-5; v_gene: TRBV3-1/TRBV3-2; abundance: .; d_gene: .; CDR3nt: TGTGCCAGCAGCCAAGGCCCCCAGCCCCAGCATTTT; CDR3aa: CASSQGPQPQHF
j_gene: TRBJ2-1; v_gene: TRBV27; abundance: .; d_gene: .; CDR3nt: TGTGCCAGCTGGGGGGACCCTAGGGTAGCGGAATACAATGAGCAGTTCTTC; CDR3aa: CASWGDPRVAEYNEQFF
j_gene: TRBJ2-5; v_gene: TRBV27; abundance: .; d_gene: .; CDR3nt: TGTGCCAGCAGTGTAACGTCCCAAGAGACCCAGTACTTC; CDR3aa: CASSVTSQETQYF
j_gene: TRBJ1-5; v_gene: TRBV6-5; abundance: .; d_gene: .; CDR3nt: TGTGCCAGCAGGCTAATACAGAATTCCAATCAGCCCCAGCATTTT; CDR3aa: CASRLIQNSNQPQHF
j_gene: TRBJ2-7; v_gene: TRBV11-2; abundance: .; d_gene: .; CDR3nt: TGTGCCAGCAGCTTGACGAGGGTTTCCCACGAGCAGTACTTC; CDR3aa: CASSLTRVSHEQYF
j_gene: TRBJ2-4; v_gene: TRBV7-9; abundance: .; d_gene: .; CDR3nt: TGTGCCAGCAGCTTAGAATCACTGGGAGCCAAAAACATTCAGTACTTC; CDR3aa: CASSLESLGAKNIQYF
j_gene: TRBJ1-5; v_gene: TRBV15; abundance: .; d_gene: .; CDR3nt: TGTGCCACCAGCAGAGATCCCAGGGTAGTCGGTCAGCCCCAGCATTTT; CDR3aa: CATSRDPRVVGQPQHF
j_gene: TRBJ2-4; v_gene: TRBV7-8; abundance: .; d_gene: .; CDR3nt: TGTGCCAGCAGCTTAGCCGAAAACATTCAGTACTTC; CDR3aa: CASSLAENIQYF
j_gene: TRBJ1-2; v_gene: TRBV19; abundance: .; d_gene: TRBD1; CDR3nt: TGTGCCAGTAGGCCACATTCCCCCACAGGGGCCTACACCTTC; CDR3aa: CASRPHSPTGAYTF
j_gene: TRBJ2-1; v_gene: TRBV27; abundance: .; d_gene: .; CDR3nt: TGTGCCAGCAGCCTCGGGCAGAACAATGAGCAGTTCTTC; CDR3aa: CASSLGQNNEQFF
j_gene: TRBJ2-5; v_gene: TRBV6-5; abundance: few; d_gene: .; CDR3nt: TGTGCCAGCAGTTACTCGTCAGGGGATCTTGAAGAGACCCAGTACTTC; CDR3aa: CASSYSSGDLEETQYF
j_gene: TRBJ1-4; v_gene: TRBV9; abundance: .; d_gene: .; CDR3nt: TGTGCCAGCAGCGTAGCTGGGCGCGGACGAGAAAAACTGTTTTTT; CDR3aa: CASSVAGRGREKLFF
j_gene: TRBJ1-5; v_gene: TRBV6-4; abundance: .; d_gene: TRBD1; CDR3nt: TGTGCCAGCAGTGCCGGGACAGGGGGCAATCAGCCCCAGCATTTT; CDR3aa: CASSAGTGGNQPQHF
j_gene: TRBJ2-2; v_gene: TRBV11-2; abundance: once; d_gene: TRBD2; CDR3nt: TGTGCCAGCAGCTTAGTAGCGGGAGGCCCACGCAACACCGGGGAGCTGTTTTTT; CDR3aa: CASSLVAGGPRNTGELFF
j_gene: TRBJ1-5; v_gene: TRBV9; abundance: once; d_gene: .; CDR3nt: TGTGCCAGCAGCCGGGGGAGGGATAGCAATCAGCCCCAGCATTTT; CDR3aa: CASSRGRDSNQPQHF
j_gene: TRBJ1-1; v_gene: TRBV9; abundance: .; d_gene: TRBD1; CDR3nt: TGTGCCAGCAGCTCGTACCTTGGGACAGAGAACACTGAAGCTTTCTTT; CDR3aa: CASSSYLGTENTEAFF
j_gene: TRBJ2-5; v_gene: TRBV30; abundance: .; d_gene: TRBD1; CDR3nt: TGTGCCTTGGAAGGGGTGGCAGGGGGAAAAGAGACCCAGTACTTC; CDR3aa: CALEGVAGGKETQYF
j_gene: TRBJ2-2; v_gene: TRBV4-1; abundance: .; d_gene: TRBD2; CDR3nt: TGCGCCAGCAGCCAAGATGGACTAGCGGACACCGGGGAGCTGTTTTTT; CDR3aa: CASSQDGLADTGELFF
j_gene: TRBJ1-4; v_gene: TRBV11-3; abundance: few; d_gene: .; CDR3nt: TGTGCCAGCAGCCTAAGGGTTGTGGAACTGTTTTTT; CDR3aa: CASSLRVVELFF
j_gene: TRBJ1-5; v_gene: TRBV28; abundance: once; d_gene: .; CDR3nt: TGTGCCAGCAGTTCGGCAGGCGCGTCGGGACGGCCCCAGCATTTT; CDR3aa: CASSSAGASGRPQHF
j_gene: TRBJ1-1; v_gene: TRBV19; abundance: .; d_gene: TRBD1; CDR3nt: TGTGCCAGTAGTACAGGGGGGGGACTGAACACTGAAGCTTTCTTT; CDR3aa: CASSTGGGLNTEAFF
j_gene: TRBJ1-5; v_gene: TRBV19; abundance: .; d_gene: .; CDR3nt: TGTGCCAGTAGTATCTCACGGGGTCAGCCCCAGCATTTT; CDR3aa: CASSISRGQPQHF
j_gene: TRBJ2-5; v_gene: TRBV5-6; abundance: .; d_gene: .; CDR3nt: TGTGCCAGCAGCTTAGAACGGGGCCATAAGACCCAGTACTTC; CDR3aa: CASSLERGHKTQYF
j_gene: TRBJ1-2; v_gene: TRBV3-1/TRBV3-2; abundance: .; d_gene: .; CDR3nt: TGTGCCAGCAGAGACAATGCGGTAGGGGGGTTCTATGGCTACACCTTC; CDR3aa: CASRDNAVGGFYGYTF
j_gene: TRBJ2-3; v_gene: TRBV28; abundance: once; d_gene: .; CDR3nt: TGTGCCAGCAGTTCGTGGGGGAAGATCACAGATACGCAGTATTTT; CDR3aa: CASSSWGKITDTQYF
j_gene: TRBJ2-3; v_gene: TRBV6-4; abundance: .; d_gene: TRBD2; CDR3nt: TGTGCCAGCAGTGACTCAGGCGGGAGCGGAGATACGCAGTATTTT; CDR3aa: CASSDSGGSGDTQYF